This T cell receptor (beta chain) was recovered during a study of T-cell reconstitution after alpha-beta-depleted transplantation in children. The germline V gene has CDR1 DFQATT and CDR2 SNEGSKA (reference sequence). V shed 6 bases and J 4 bases; nucleotides not matched to a gene: 4. The CDR3 consists of 15 residues. A TCRbeta library incorporating unique molecular identifiers was prepared. Each CDR3 protein gets one entry after TCRdb re-called the PCR reads with MiXCR. The profile shows about 160,000 distinct CDR3 sequences, more than 9.5% of them singletons. This clonotype was recorded many times. The material sequenced was PBMCs, taken before TCRalphabeta/CD19-depleted stem cell transplant. The receptor's source is a boy between 2 and 10 years old with acute myeloid leukemia, due to receive a stem cell transplant. V gene TRBV20-1 combines with J gene TRBJ2-3, with 16 bases fitting TRBD2. Here the CDR3 reads CSAAGLAGGSDTQYF. CDR3 bases: TGCAGTGCCGCGGGACTAGCGGGGGGGTCAGATACGCAGTATTTT.